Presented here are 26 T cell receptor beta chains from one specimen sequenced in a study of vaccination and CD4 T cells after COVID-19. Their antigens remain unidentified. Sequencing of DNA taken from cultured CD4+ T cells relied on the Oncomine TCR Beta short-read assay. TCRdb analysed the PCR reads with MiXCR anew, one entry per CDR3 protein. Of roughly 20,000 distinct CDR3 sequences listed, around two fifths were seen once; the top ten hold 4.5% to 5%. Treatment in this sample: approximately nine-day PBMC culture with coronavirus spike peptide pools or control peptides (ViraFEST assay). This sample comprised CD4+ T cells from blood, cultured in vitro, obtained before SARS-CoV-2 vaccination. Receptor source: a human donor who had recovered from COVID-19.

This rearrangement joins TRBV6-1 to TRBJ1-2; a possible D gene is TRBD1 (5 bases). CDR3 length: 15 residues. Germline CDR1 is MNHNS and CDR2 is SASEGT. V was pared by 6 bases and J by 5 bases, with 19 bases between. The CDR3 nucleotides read TGTGCCAGCAGCTTGGACCCGAGGGGCGGGTATGGCTACACCTTC. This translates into CASSLDPRGGYGYTF.

This chain's CDR3 is CASSLRDRIYEQYF. CDR3 nucleotide sequence: TGTGCCAGCAGCTTACGGGACAGGATCTACGAGCAGTACTTC. This chain uses TRBV11-3 with TRBJ2-7, with 8 nucleotides matching TRBD1. V trimming: 2 bases; J trimming: 3 bases; junction bases outside the gene matches: 3. The CDR3 totals 14 residues. Germline-derived CDR1 and CDR2 are SGHNT and YENEEA.

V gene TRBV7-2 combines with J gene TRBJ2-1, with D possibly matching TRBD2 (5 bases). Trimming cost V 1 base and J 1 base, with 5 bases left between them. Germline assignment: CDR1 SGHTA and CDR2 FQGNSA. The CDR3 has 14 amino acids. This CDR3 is CASSLGGSYNEQFF. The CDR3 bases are TGTGCCAGCAGCTTAGGAGGGTCCTACAATGAGCAGTTCTTC.

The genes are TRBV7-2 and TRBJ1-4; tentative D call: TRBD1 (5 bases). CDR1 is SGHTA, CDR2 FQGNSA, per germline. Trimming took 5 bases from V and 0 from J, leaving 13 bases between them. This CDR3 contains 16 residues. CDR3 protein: CASSVGAAATNEKLFF. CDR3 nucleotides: TGTGCCAGCAGCGTCGGGGCGGCTGCAACTAATGAAAAACTGTTTTTT.

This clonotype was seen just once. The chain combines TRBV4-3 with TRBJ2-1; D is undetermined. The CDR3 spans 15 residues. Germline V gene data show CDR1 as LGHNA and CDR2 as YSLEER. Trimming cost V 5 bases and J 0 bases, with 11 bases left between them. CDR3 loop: CASSTDRSSYNEQFF. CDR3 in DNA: TGCGCCAGCAGCACTGACCGTAGCTCCTACAATGAGCAGTTCTTC.

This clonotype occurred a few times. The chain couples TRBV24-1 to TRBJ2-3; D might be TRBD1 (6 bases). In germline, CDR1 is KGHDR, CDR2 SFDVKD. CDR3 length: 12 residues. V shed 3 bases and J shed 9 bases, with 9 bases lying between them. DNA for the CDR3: TGTGCCACCAGTGATAGGGGGTGGACGCAGTATTTT. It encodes CATSDRGWTQYF.

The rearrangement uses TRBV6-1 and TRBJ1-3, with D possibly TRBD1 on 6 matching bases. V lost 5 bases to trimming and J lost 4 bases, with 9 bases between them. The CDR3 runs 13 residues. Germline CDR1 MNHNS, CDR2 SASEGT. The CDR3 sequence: CASSQDRGNTIYF. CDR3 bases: TGTGCCAGCAGTCAAGACAGGGGAAACACCATATATTTT.

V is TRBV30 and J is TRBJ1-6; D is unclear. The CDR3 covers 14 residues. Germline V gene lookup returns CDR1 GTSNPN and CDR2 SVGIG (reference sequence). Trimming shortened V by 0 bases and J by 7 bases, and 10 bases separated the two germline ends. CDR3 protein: CAWSVVAENSPLHF. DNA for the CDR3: TGTGCCTGGAGTGTAGTGGCTGAAAATTCACCCCTCCACTTT.

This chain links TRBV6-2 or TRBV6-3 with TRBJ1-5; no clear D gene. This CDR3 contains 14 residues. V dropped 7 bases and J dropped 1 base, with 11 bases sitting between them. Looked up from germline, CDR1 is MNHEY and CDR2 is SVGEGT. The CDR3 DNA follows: TGTGCCAGCACCTACTGGGGAAGCAATCAGCCCCAGCATTTT. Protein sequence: CASTYWGSNQPQHF.

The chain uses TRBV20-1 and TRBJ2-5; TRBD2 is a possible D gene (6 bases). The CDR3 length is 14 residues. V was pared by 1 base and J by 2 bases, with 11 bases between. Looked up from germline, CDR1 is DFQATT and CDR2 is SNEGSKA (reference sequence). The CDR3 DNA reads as TGCAGTGCTAGAGTGGAGGGCCTACAAGAGACCCAGTACTTC. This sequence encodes CSARVEGLQETQYF.

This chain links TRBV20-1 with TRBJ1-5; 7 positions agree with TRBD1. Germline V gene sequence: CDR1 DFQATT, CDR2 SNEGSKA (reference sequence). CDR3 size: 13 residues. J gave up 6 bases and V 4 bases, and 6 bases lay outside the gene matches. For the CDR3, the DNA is TGCAGTGCTATCCTAGGGGGCGGTCAGCCCCAGCATTTT. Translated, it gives CSAILGGGQPQHF.

As DNA, the CDR3 is TGCAGCGGGAGATCCCAGAACACTGAAGCTTTCTTT. Its protein is CSGRSQNTEAFF. The rearrangement uses TRBV29-1 and TRBJ1-1, with no clear D. Trimming took off 7 bases at V and 1 base at J, with 10 bases between the two ends. Germline CDR1 and CDR2: SQVTM and ANQGSEA. The CDR3 spans 12 residues.

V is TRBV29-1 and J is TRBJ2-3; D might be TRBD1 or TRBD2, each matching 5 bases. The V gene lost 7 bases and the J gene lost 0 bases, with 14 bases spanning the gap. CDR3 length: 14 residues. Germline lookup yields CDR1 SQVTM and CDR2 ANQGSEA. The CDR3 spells CSAGTSRSTDTQYF. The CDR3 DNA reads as TGCAGCGCCGGGACGTCTAGGAGCACAGATACGCAGTATTTT.

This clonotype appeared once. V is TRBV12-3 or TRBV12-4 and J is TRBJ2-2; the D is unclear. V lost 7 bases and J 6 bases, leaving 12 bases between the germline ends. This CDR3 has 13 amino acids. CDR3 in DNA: TGTGCCAGCACCCCCAGGATAGCCGGGGAGCTGTTTTTT. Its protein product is CASTPRIAGELFF.

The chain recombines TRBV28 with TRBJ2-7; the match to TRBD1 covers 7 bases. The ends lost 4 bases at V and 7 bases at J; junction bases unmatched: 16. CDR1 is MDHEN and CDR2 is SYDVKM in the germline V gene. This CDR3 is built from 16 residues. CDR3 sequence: CASSSASGQRLEEQYF. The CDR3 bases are TGTGCCAGCAGTTCCGCCTCGGGACAGAGATTGGAAGAGCAGTACTTC.

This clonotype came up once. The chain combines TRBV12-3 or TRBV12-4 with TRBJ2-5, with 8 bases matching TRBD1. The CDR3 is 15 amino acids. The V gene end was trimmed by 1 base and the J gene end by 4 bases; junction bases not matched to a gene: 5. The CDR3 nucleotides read TGTGCCAGCAGTTTAGGCGGCCAGGGGGCAGAGACCCAGTACTTC. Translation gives CASSLGGQGAETQYF.

CDR3 protein: CASSLKAGDRDTQYF. The CDR3 bases are TGTGCCAGCAGTTTAAAAGCGGGAGATAGAGATACGCAGTATTTT. The chain recombines TRBV27 with TRBJ2-3, with TRBD2 matching over 8 bases. CDR1 and CDR2 (germline): MNHEY, SMNVEV (reference sequence). The CDR3 is 15 residues long. V was clipped by 2 bases and J by 5 bases; unmatched bases: 6.

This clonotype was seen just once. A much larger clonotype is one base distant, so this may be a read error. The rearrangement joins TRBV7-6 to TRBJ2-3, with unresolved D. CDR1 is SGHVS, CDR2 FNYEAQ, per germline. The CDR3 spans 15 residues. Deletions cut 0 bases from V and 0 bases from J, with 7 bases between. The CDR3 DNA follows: TGTGCCAGCAGCTTAGCCTGCGCTAGCACAGATACGCAGTATTTT. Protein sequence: CASSLACASTDTQYF.

The CDR3 loop is CASSVLGRGGNEQFF. The CDR3 nucleotides are TGTGCCAGCAGTGTATTAGGGCGGGGGGGCAATGAGCAGTTCTTC. The rearrangement links TRBV2 to TRBJ2-1, with 9 nucleotides matching TRBD2. The CDR3 length is 15 residues. Trimming took 4 bases from V and 6 from J; bases not matched to a gene: 7. CDR1 and CDR2 from the germline V gene are SNHLY and FYNNEI.

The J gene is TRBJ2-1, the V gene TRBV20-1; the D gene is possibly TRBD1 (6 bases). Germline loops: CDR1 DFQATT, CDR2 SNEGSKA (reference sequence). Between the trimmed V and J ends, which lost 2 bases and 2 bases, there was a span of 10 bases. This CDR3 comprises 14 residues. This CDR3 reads CSARTGSTYNEQFF. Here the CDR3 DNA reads TGCAGTGCTAGAACAGGGAGTACCTACAATGAGCAGTTCTTC.

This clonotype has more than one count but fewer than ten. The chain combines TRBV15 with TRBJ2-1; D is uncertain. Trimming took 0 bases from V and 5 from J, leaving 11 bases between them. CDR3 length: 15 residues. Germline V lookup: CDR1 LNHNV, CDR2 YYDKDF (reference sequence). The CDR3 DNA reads TGTGCCACCAGCAGAGATCTGCTGCCGAACAATGAGCAGTTCTTC. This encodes CATSRDLLPNNEQFF.

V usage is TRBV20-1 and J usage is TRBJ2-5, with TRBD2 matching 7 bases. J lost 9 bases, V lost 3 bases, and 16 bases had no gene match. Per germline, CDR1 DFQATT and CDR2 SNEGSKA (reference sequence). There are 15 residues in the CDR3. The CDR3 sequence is CSASNPGIGREAQYF. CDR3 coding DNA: TGCAGTGCTAGCAACCCAGGGATTGGGAGGGAGGCCCAGTACTTC.

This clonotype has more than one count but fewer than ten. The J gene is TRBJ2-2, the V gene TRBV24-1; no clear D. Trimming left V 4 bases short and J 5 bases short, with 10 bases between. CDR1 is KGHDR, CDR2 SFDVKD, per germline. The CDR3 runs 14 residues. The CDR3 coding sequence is TGTGCCACCAGTGAGACGGGTTGGACCGGGGAGCTGTTTTTT. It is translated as CATSETGWTGELFF.

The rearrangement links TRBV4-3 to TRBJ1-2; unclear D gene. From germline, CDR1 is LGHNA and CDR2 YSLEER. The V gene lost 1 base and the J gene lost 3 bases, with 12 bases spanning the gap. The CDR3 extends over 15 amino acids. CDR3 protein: CASSQGSRGDYGYTF. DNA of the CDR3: TGCGCCAGCAGCCAAGGATCGCGCGGGGACTATGGCTACACCTTC.

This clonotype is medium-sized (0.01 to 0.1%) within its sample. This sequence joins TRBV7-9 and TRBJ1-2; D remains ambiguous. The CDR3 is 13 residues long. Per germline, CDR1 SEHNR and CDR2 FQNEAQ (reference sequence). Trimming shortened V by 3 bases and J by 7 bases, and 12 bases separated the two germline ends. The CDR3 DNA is TGTGCCAGCAGCTTGGGTTCAGGCCTTGGCTACACCTTC. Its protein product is CASSLGSGLGYTF.

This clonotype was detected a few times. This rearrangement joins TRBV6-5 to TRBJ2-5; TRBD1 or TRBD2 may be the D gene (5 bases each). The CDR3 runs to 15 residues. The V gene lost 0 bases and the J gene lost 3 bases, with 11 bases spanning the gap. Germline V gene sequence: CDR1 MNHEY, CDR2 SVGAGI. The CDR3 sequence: CASSYSGRTEETQYF. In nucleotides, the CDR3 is TGTGCCAGCAGTTACTCGGGACGGACCGAAGAGACCCAGTACTTC.